This entry describes one T cell receptor (beta chain). The data were taken from a study of identical twins. Deletions cut 5 bases from V and 5 bases from J, with 9 bases between. Germline CDR1 MNHEY, CDR2 SMNVEV (reference sequence). The CDR3 is 12 amino acids. A universal primer site was created by template switching, with the cDNA bearing unique molecular identifiers. TCRdb called the 5' RACE reads again in MiXCR, with one record for every CDR3 protein. The sample yields hundreds of thousands of distinct CDR3 sequences, approximately 13% seen once. The same data also contributed to another study, on yellow fever vaccine responses in identical twins.

The chain joins TRBV27 to TRBJ2-5; D is unclear. The TCR was taken from a woman aged 18-29 years in good health. Sequenced material: PBMCs. The CDR3 protein is CASSAMGETQYF. As DNA, the CDR3 is TGTGCCAGCAGTGCCATGGGGGAGACCCAGTACTTC.